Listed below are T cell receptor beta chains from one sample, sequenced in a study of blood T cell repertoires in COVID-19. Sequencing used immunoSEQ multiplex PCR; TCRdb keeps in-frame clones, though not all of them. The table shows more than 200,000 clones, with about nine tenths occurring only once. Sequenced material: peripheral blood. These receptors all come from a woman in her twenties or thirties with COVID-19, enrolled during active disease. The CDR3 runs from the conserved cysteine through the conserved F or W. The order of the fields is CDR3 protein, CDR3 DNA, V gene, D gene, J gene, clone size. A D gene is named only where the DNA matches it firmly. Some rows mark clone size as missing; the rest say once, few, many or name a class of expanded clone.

CASSRRFSMSSYNEQFF | TGTGCCAGCAGCCGGCGGTTCTCAATGAGCTCCTACAATGAGCAGTTCTTC | TRBV11-3 | - | TRBJ2-1 | -
CAISEPKYNEQFF | TGTGCCATCAGTGAGCCCAAATACAATGAGCAGTTCTTC | TRBV10-3 | - | TRBJ2-1 | -
CASRLAGGTDTQYF | TGTGCCAGCAGACTAGCGGGAGGAACAGATACGCAGTATTTT | TRBV3-1/TRBV3-2 | TRBD2 | TRBJ2-3 | -
CAWDNRGQGYGYTF | TGTGCCTGGGACAACAGGGGGCAGGGCTATGGCTACACCTTC | TRBV30 | TRBD1 | TRBJ1-2 | -
CASSDRSPNAGAFF | TGCGCCAGCAGTGACAGGTCCCCTAATGCGGGAGCTTTCTTT | TRBV4-1 | - | TRBJ1-1 | -
CATSDGTRSSYNEQFF | TGTGCCACCAGTGATGGGACTAGAAGCTCCTACAATGAGCAGTTCTTC | TRBV24-1 | TRBD2 | TRBJ2-1 | -
CASSLTGQGAGSEAFF | TGTGCCAGCAGCCTCACCGGGCAGGGGGCGGGCTCTGAAGCTTTCTTT | TRBV7-9 | TRBD1 | TRBJ1-1 | -
CSVGQGNTEAFF | TGCAGCGTTGGGCAGGGGAACACTGAAGCTTTCTTT | TRBV29-1 | - | TRBJ1-1 | -
CASSLDVEAYSGNTIYF | TGTGCCAGCAGCTTAGACGTGGAGGCTTACTCTGGAAACACCATATATTTT | TRBV11-2 | - | TRBJ1-3 | -
CASRSLQLAGTDTQYF | TGTGCCAGCAGAAGTTTACAGCTAGCGGGCACAGATACGCAGTATTTT | TRBV28 | TRBD2 | TRBJ2-3 | few
CASSPTRGEGNTEAFF | TGTGCCAGTAGTCCGACCCGGGGAGAAGGGAACACTGAAGCTTTCTTT | TRBV19 | - | TRBJ1-1 | -
CASSHSGTGQIRDIQYF | TGTGCCAGCAGCCATTCCGGGACAGGGCAAATCAGGGACATTCAGTACTTC | TRBV21-1 | - | TRBJ2-4 | -
CASSLGQGGTYEQYF | TGTGCCAGCAGCTTAGGACAGGGTGGCACCTACGAGCAGTACTTC | TRBV7-6 | TRBD1 | TRBJ2-7 | -
CASSWGGAYGYTF | TGTGCCAGCAGTTGGGGGGGCGCCTATGGCTACACCTTC | TRBV28 | - | TRBJ1-2 | -
CASSPGSSGNTIYF | TGTGCCAGTAGTCCGGGTTCCTCTGGAAACACCATATATTTT | TRBV19 | - | TRBJ1-3 | -
CASSDGDRLYNSPLHF | TGTGCCAGCAGTGACGGGGACAGGCTATATAATTCACCCCTCCACTTT | TRBV2 | TRBD1 | TRBJ1-6 | -
CASSYRRDLYLNEQFF | TGTGCCAGCAGTTACCGGAGGGACCTGTACCTCAATGAGCAGTTCTTC | TRBV6-6 | - | TRBJ2-1 | -
CASSELQGINEQFF | TGTGCCAGCAGTGAGCTGCAGGGAATCAATGAGCAGTTCTTC | TRBV2 | - | TRBJ2-1 | -
CASSEILQSVSGNTIYF | TGTGCCAGCAGTGAAATCCTCCAGTCCGTCTCTGGAAACACCATATATTTT | TRBV6-1 | - | TRBJ1-3 | -
CASSDGTGGNIQYF | TGTGCCAGCAGTGACGGGACAGGGGGGAACATTCAGTACTTC | TRBV28 | TRBD1 | TRBJ2-4 | -
CASSYSFSLGVEAFF | TGTGCCAGCAGTTACTCGTTTTCGTTAGGAGTTGAAGCTTTCTTT | TRBV6-5 | - | TRBJ1-1 | -
CASSPGQVNSPLHF | TGTGCCAGCTCACCGGGACAGGTTAATTCACCCCTCCACTTT | TRBV18 | TRBD1 | TRBJ1-6 | -
CASSEYGEVSNQPQHF | TGCGCCAGCAGTGAGTATGGGGAGGTTAGCAATCAGCCCCAGCATTTT | TRBV10-2 | - | TRBJ1-5 | -
CASSPSGGLRESNYEQYF | TGTGCCAGCTCACCAAGCGGGGGGTTGCGGGAATCCAACTACGAGCAGTACTTC | TRBV18 | TRBD2 | TRBJ2-7 | -
CASEGDRHYGYTF | TGTGCCAGTGAAGGGGACAGGCACTATGGCTACACCTTC | TRBV7-9 | TRBD1 | TRBJ1-2 | once
CASSFTTSPGDGAEQYF | TGCGCCAGCAGCTTCACGACCTCCCCAGGGGATGGGGCCGAGCAGTACTTC | TRBV5-1 | - | TRBJ2-7 | -
CASSPGLGTDTQYF | TGTGCCAGCAGCCCAGGACTAGGCACAGATACGCAGTATTTT | TRBV5-6 | TRBD2 | TRBJ2-3 | -
CAISGSLYNEQFF | TGCGCCATTAGCGGGAGTCTCTACAATGAGCAGTTCTTC | TRBV10-2 | TRBD2 | TRBJ2-1 | -
CASSTRTGGSSSFF | TGTGCCAGCAGTACCCGTACAGGGGGCAGTTCCTCTTTCTTT | TRBV6-6 | TRBD1 | TRBJ1-1 | -
CASSEPPARGLTDTQYF | TGCGCCAGCAGTGAGCCTCCCGCCAGGGGTCTCACAGATACGCAGTATTTT | TRBV10-2 | - | TRBJ2-3 | -
CASSPMTGETEAFF | TGTGCCAGCAGCCCGATGACAGGGGAGACTGAAGCTTTCTTT | TRBV3-1/TRBV3-2 | TRBD1 | TRBJ1-1 | -
CATSSNLAGESFETQYF | TGTGCCACCAGCAGCAACCTAGCGGGAGAGTCGTTTGAGACCCAGTACTTC | TRBV15 | TRBD2 | TRBJ2-5 | -
CASSLDGDSNQPQHF | TGCGCCAGCAGCTTGGACGGTGATAGCAATCAGCCCCAGCATTTT | TRBV5-1 | - | TRBJ1-5 | -
CASSVRAGNTIYF | TGTGCCAGCAGCGTACGAGCTGGAAACACCATATATTTT | TRBV9 | - | TRBJ1-3 | -
CASSQGGTTEKLFF | TGTGCCAGCAGCCAAGGAGGGACAACTGAAAAACTGTTTTTT | TRBV3-1/TRBV3-2 | - | TRBJ1-4 | -
CASSLWTGASGYGYTF | TGTGCCAGCAGTTTATGGACAGGGGCCTCGGGCTATGGCTACACCTTC | TRBV28 | TRBD1 | TRBJ1-2 | -
CASSGQVNSPLHF | TGTGCCAGCAGCGGACAGGTTAATTCACCCCTCCACTTT | TRBV11-2 | TRBD1 | TRBJ1-6 | -
CASSQDEGGTYEQYF | TGCGCCAGCAGCCAAGATGAAGGGGGAACCTACGAGCAGTACTTC | TRBV4-1 | - | TRBJ2-7 | -
CASSLNAGSASDTQYF | TGTGCCAGCAGCTTAAATGCCGGGTCAGCGTCAGATACGCAGTATTTT | TRBV7-2 | - | TRBJ2-3 | -
CASSFDQGVQETQYF | TGTGCCAGCAGCTTCGATCAGGGGGTTCAAGAGACCCAGTACTTC | TRBV7-9 | TRBD1 | TRBJ2-5 | -
CASSQDMSSGRTGARADTQYF | TGCGCCAGCAGCCAAGATATGTCTAGCGGGAGGACGGGGGCACGGGCAGATACGCAGTATTTT | TRBV4-3 | TRBD2 | TRBJ2-3 | -
CASSPLRLNNEQFF | TGTGCCAGCAGTCCGCTGCGACTCAACAATGAGCAGTTCTTC | TRBV2 | - | TRBJ2-1 | once
CAWSVSDRGTMTEAEAFF | TGTGCCTGGAGTGTTTCGGACAGGGGGACGATGACGGAAGCTGAAGCTTTCTTT | TRBV30 | TRBD1 | TRBJ1-1 | -
CASSQGQGAPYGYTF | TGCGCCAGCAGCCAAGGACAGGGGGCACCCTATGGCTACACCTTC | TRBV4-3 | TRBD1 | TRBJ1-2 | once
CASTGTGSSGNTIYF | TGTGCCAGCACAGGGACAGGGTCCTCTGGAAACACCATATATTTT | TRBV9 | TRBD1 | TRBJ1-3 | -
CASSRNTDTQYF | TGTGCCAGCAGCCGTAACACAGATACGCAGTATTTT | TRBV28 | - | TRBJ2-3 | -
CASKAPGGNYGYTF | TGTGCCAGCAAAGCCCCAGGGGGGAACTATGGCTACACCTTC | TRBV6-5 | TRBD1 | TRBJ1-2 | -
CASSLVQGVSNEQFF | TGTGCCAGCAGCTTAGTTCAGGGGGTGAGCAATGAGCAGTTCTTC | TRBV7-9 | TRBD1 | TRBJ2-1 | -
CASSQGSGEQFF | TGCGCCAGCAGCCAGGGAAGCGGGGAGCAGTTCTTC | TRBV4-1 | - | TRBJ2-1 | -
CASKVIYRAPTEAFF | TGTGCCAGTAAAGTGATTTACAGGGCCCCCACTGAAGCTTTCTTT | TRBV19 | - | TRBJ1-1 | -
CASSLKRTGENYGYTF | TGCGCCAGCAGTCTAAAACGGACAGGGGAGAACTATGGCTACACCTTC | TRBV5-1 | TRBD1 | TRBJ1-2 | -
CASSSHRELSGYTF | TGTGCCAGCAGCTCACACAGGGAATTAAGTGGCTACACCTTC | TRBV7-9 | - | TRBJ1-2 | -
CASNIQASDTQYF | TGTGCCAGCAACATCCAGGCGTCAGATACGCAGTATTTT | TRBV6-5 | - | TRBJ2-3 | -